A single sample gave rise to the 16 T cell receptor beta chains below, sequenced in a study of cytotoxic CD8 clonotypes in ibrutinib-treated CLL. Sequencing used immunoSEQ multiplex PCR; TCRdb keeps in-frame clones, though not all of them. The data show approximately 90,000 clones, with roughly three quarters seen just once and around 25% held by the top ten. The material sequenced was PBMCs, taken after 24 months of ibrutinib treatment. Source of these receptors: a human donor with chronic lymphocytic leukemia.

The V call is TRBV5-4, the J call TRBJ2-1; D is perhaps TRBD1 (6 bases). This CDR3 is 15 amino acids long. Trimming cost V 4 bases and J 8 bases, with 19 bases left between them. Germline loops: CDR1 SGHNT, CDR2 YYREEE (reference sequence). The CDR3 region has the DNA TGTGCCAGCAGCGGTCGGCAGGGGCAGGTGGATGAGCAGTTCTTC. Translating gives CASSGRQGQVDEQFF.

The CDR3 region has the DNA TGCGCCAGCGACCCTAGCGGGAGGTTGTCCACCGGGGAGCTGTTTTTT. Translated: CASDPSGRLSTGELFF. J is TRBJ2-2 and V is TRBV5-1; 11 bases line up with TRBD2. J lost 4 bases, V lost 7 bases, and 9 bases had no gene match. Germline lookup yields CDR1 SGHRS and CDR2 YFSETQ. The CDR3 loop spans 16 amino acids.

Written as DNA, the CDR3 is TGTGCCAGCAGCTTAGCTACGGGCCAGACAGATACGCAGTATTTT. This codes for CASSLATGQTDTQYF. V usage is TRBV11-2 and J usage is TRBJ2-3; D gene unclear. CDR3 length: 15 residues. Germline V gives CDR1 SGHAT, CDR2 FQNNGV. V was cut by 1 base and J by 3 bases, with 11 bases left in between.

This clone was seen just once. The J gene is TRBJ2-7, the V gene TRBV7-2, with TRBD2 as a possible D gene (6 bases). Per germline, CDR1 SGHTA and CDR2 FQGNSA. The CDR3 consists of 15 residues. Trimming shortened V by 5 bases and J by 2 bases, and 16 bases separated the two germline ends. This CDR3 reads CASSRRGPSTYEQYF. CDR3 nucleotides: TGTGCCAGCAGCCGGCGGGGACCTTCAACCTACGAGCAGTACTTC. Combining the CDR3 with reference TRBV7-2 and TRBJ2-7 gives the whole variable domain GAGVSQSPSNKVTEKGKDVELRCDPISGHTALYWYRQSLGQGLEFLIYFQGNSAPDKSGLPSDRFSAERTGGSVSTLTIQRTQQEDSAVYLCASSRRGPSTYEQYFGPGTRLTVT.

The chain carries TRBV7-8 and TRBJ1-1, with D possibly TRBD1 on 5 matching bases. Trimming removed 1 base from V and 5 bases from J, with 14 bases in between. The CDR3 is 15 amino acids. Germline CDR1 is SGHVS and CDR2 is FQNEAQ. As DNA, the CDR3 is TGTGCCAGCAGCTTAGGGACCAAAGGGGAGACTGAAGCTTTCTTT. This gives the protein CASSLGTKGETEAFF.

This clone showed up many times. V and J are TRBV29-1 and TRBJ1-1, with 8 bases aligning to TRBD1. The V segment lost 4 bases and the J segment 1 base; nucleotides outside the gene matches: 5. This CDR3 is 14 amino acids long. Germline assignment: CDR1 SQVTM and CDR2 ANQGSEA. The CDR3 reads CSVVGQGWNTEAFF. DNA of the CDR3: TGCAGCGTTGTTGGACAGGGATGGAACACTGAAGCTTTCTTT.

The rearrangement uses TRBV9 and TRBJ2-2; TRBD2 might be the D (6 bases). Per germline, CDR1 SGDLS and CDR2 YYNGEE. Between the trimmed V and J ends, which lost 0 bases and 6 bases, there was a span of 9 bases. CDR3 length equals 14 residues. CDR3: CASSVATSPGELFF. CDR3 coding DNA: TGTGCCAGCAGCGTAGCTACTAGCCCCGGGGAGCTGTTTTTT.

The rearrangement joins TRBV7-8 to TRBJ2-7; weak D call: TRBD1 (6 bases). The V gene's germline CDR1 is SGHVS and CDR2 FQNEAQ. The V and J ends lost 2 bases and 7 bases respectively, with 15 bases between them. The CDR3 contains 14 residues. The CDR3 DNA is TGTGCCAGCAGCTTAAGTGCTGTCAGGGGAGAGCAGTACTTC. It yields the protein CASSLSAVRGEQYF.

The chain carries TRBV21-1 and TRBJ2-7; no DNA check was done on the table's D call, TRBD2. TRBV21-1 is a listed pseudogene. The CDR3 totals 20 residues. DNA for the CDR3: TGTGCCAGCAGCAAAGGGGTCCCTTGGAGCAGGATCAGGAGGTTACGCGAGCAGTACTTC. As protein: CASSKGVPWSRIRRLREQYF.

This clone was recorded only once. V and J are TRBV5-4 and TRBJ1-4; TRBD1 matches at 7 bases. Germline V lookup: CDR1 SGHNT, CDR2 YYREEE (reference sequence). V gave up 5 bases and J gave up 8 bases; unmatched junction bases: 12. The CDR3 has 15 residues. CDR3 region: CASRHSMQGGEKLFF. CDR3 nucleotides: TGTGCCAGCAGACACTCAATGCAGGGGGGAGAAAAACTGTTTTTT.

The chain links TRBV6-5 to TRBJ1-1, with D unresolved. Per the germline V gene, CDR1 is MNHEY and CDR2 is SVGAGI. This CDR3 comprises 14 residues. V was cut by 2 bases and J by 2 bases, with 9 bases left in between. CDR3 nucleotide sequence: TGTGCCAGCAGTTACAACGGGTTCAACACTGAAGCTTTCTTT. It is translated as CASSYNGFNTEAFF.

V gene TRBV5-6 combines with J gene TRBJ2-3; 7 bases agree with TRBD2. CDR3 length: 14 residues. Germline trimming cut 2 bases from V and 0 bases from J; bases unmatched to any gene: 0. Germline loops: CDR1 SGHDT, CDR2 YYEEEE. DNA for the CDR3: TGTGCCAGCAGCTTTAGCGGGAGCACAGATACGCAGTATTTT. Its protein product is CASSFSGSTDTQYF.

This clone was counted once. The chain employs TRBV4-2 and TRBJ2-2; 8 bases are shared with TRBD2. There are 16 residues in the CDR3. V dropped 2 bases and J dropped 0; count of bases not matched to a gene: 2. Germline lookup yields CDR1 LGHNA and CDR2 YNFKEQ. CDR3 nucleotides: TGTGCCAGCAGCCAACATAGCGGGACGAACACCGGGGAGCTGTTTTTT. Amino acids: CASSQHSGTNTGELFF.

The chain links TRBV6-6 to TRBJ2-7; TRBD2 is a possible D gene (5 bases). Trimming left V 9 bases short and J 6 bases short, with 24 bases between. Germline lookup yields CDR1 MNHNY and CDR2 SVGAGI (reference sequence). The CDR3 contains 15 residues. The CDR3 DNA reads TGTGCCAGTAGCGATTTGGGCCCATCGAAGGGCGAGCAGTACTTC. As protein: CASSDLGPSKGEQYF.

The rearrangement links TRBV2 to TRBJ2-2; TRBD2 matches 9 bases. Germline CDR1 reads SNHLY; CDR2 reads FYNNEI. With V trimmed by 7 bases and J by 6 bases, 6 bases remained unmatched. This CDR3 comprises 14 residues. As DNA, the CDR3 is TGTGCCAGCACCCGGAGCGGGGGGCCCGGGGAGCTGTTTTTT. Its protein is CASTRSGGPGELFF.

This chain's CDR3 is CASSSTYLGASYNEQFF. The CDR3 coding sequence is TGTGCCAGCAGCTCAACCTACCTGGGTGCTTCCTACAATGAGCAGTTCTTC. The V gene is TRBV7-3, the J gene TRBJ2-1, with D uncertain. V was pared by 4 bases and J by 1 base, with 17 bases between. CDR1 SGHTA and CDR2 FQGTGA come from the germline V gene. This CDR3 contains 17 residues.